This T cell receptor beta chain was captured in a study of molecular identifiers for immune sequencing clone quantification. Comments on this clonotype: The junction differs from germline at one of its ends, possibly a read error.

In preparing bulk TCR libraries, previously described methods and listed TCR primers were used. One entry per CDR3 protein results from TCRdb running MiXCR on the PCR reads. The table records more than 550,000 distinct CDR3 sequences, around 25% of them present only once. Germline-derived CDR1 and CDR2 are SGDLS and YYNGEE. The CDR3 runs 16 residues. The genes are TRBV9 and TRBJ2-3; TRBD2 matches 8 bases. This receptor was identified in a human donor in good health. Some libraries in this study had Jurkat cell RNA spiked in. The sample taken for sequencing was naive CD8+ T cells from blood, with Jurkat cell RNA spiked in. Regarding subset: FACS-sorted CD8+CD4-CCR7+CD45RA+ naive T cells. In DNA, the CDR3 is TGTGCCAGCAGCGCGGGACTAGAAGGCCCCACAAATACGCAGTATTTT. Translation gives CASSAGLEGPTNTQYF.